A single sample gave rise to the 6 T cell receptor beta chains below, sequenced in a study of OX40 agonist ivuxolimab in advanced cancers. TCRdb's copy holds only in-frame clones and misses some; the assay was immunoSEQ multiplex PCR. The data contain 25,000 to 35,000 clones, about 90% of them singletons. Specimen: CD4+ or CD8+ T cells sorted from blood, collected in a trial of the OX40 agonist ivuxolimab. All receptors derive from an adult with an advanced solid tumor such as melanoma, head and neck, liver or kidney cancer.

This chain connects TRBV6-1 to TRBJ2-7; the D gene could be TRBD1 or TRBD2 (5 bases each). There are 16 residues in the CDR3. Trimming shortened V by 1 base and J by 0 bases, and 13 bases separated the two germline ends. Per the germline V gene, CDR1 is MNHNS and CDR2 is SASEGT. The CDR3 here is CASSEGDGLSSYEQYF. The CDR3 coding sequence is TGTGCCAGCAGTGAAGGGGACGGCCTGAGCTCCTACGAGCAGTACTTC.

The chain carries TRBV7-9 and TRBJ2-3; D may match TRBD1 or TRBD2 (5 bases each). Germline V gives CDR1 SEHNR, CDR2 FQNEAQ (reference sequence). Trimming took 5 bases from V and 2 from J, leaving 20 bases between them. The CDR3 extends over 17 amino acids. The CDR3 sequence is CASSKSGWGRDTDTQYF. The CDR3, as DNA: TGTGCCAGCAGCAAGTCGGGGTGGGGCCGGGACACAGATACGCAGTATTTT.

This chain connects TRBV9 to TRBJ2-5, with D possibly matching TRBD2 (6 bases). Trimming took off 1 base at V and 2 bases at J, with 18 bases between the two ends. The V gene's germline CDR1 is SGDLS and CDR2 YYNGEE. CDR3 length equals 17 residues. The CDR3 region is CASSVRGGIPRQETQYF. CDR3 DNA: TGTGCCAGCAGCGTAAGGGGCGGGATCCCCCGGCAAGAGACCCAGTACTTC.

The chain couples TRBV7-9 to TRBJ2-1; D call uncertain. From germline, CDR1 is SEHNR and CDR2 FQNEAQ (reference sequence). V lost 2 bases to trimming and J lost 4 bases, with 6 bases between them. The CDR3 consists of 13 residues. For the CDR3, the DNA is TGTGCCAGCAGCTTAACTACATACAATGAGCAGTTCTTC. It yields the protein CASSLTTYNEQFF.

The chain uses TRBV13 and TRBJ2-1, with TRBD2 matching over 9 bases. Germline V gene lookup returns CDR1 PRHDT and CDR2 FYEKMQ (reference sequence). This CDR3 is built from 16 residues. V lost 3 bases, J lost 9 bases, and 12 bases stayed unmatched. The DNA of the CDR3 is TGTGCCAGCAGCTTTATTAGCGGGAGAATCCTCAGTGAGCAGTTCTTC. This translates into CASSFISGRILSEQFF.

The chain employs TRBV13 and TRBJ2-1; 11 bases map to TRBD2. V lost 2 bases, J lost 1 base, and 10 bases stayed unmatched. The CDR3 is 19 amino acids. Germline CDR1 and CDR2: PRHDT and FYEKMQ (reference sequence). CDR3 DNA sequence: TGTGCCAGCAGCTTAACAGTCCTAGCGGGAGGATTATCCTACAATGAGCAGTTCTTC. This codes for CASSLTVLAGGLSYNEQFF. Filled out from reference TRBV13 and TRBJ2-1, the complete variable domain reads AAGVIQSPRHLIKEKRETATLKCYPIPRHDTVYWYQQGPGQDPQFLISFYEKMQSDKGSIPDRFSAQQFSDYHSELNMSSLELGDSALYFCASSLTVLAGGLSYNEQFFGPGTRLTVL.